The 2 T cell receptor beta chains below were found in one sample sequenced in a study of cytomegalovirus exposure and HLA in healthy donors (dated by TCRdb to 2015 to 2018). Libraries were prepared through the immunoSEQ multiplex PCR assay. For the multiplex PCR, a mixture combining 60 forward primers for TCR Vbeta segments and 13 reverse primers for TCR Jbeta segments was used. The table comes from immuneACCESS by way of TCRdb, which keeps in-frame sequences with V and J called. Part of the clones is missing from these tables; in studies checked, under half for an unresolved V gene and the rest for unknown reasons. The sample has approximately 140,000 clones on record, approximately 84% of them singletons. The ten largest clones capture 1.5% to 2% of the sample. Sequencing was done on a sample of PBMCs. The receptors stem from a woman aged 40 to 50 in good health and CMV-seronegative.

This clone was observed once. In DNA, the CDR3 is TGCGCCTCCGACTATACACCTTCTAGCACAGATACGCAGTATTTT. Protein product: CASDYTPSSTDTQYF. V and J are TRBV5-1 and TRBJ2-3, with D possibly being TRBD2 (5 bases). The V gene lost 10 bases and the J gene lost 0 bases, with 18 bases spanning the gap. Germline assignment: CDR1 SGHRS and CDR2 YFSETQ. This CDR3 contains 15 residues. Together with reference TRBV5-1 and TRBJ2-3, the CDR3 gives the full variable domain: KAGVTQTPRYLIKTRGQQVTLSCSPISGHRSVSWYQQTPGQGLQFLFEYFSETQRNKGNFPGRFSGRQFSNSRSEMNVSTLELGDSALYLCASDYTPSSTDTQYFGPGTRLTVL.

This chain uses TRBV28 with TRBJ2-7; 9 nucleotides align to TRBD1. The junction had 14 bases not matched to a gene; V was cut back by 2 bases and J by 9 bases. CDR1 is MDHEN and CDR2 is SYDVKM in the germline V gene. CDR3 size: 16 residues. CDR3 nucleotide sequence: TGTGCCAGCAGTTTAGAGGGTCCCGGGACAGGGAGATGGCAGTACTTC. Its translation is CASSLEGPGTGRWQYF. The full variable domain, in which reference TRBV28 and TRBJ2-7 provide the parts outside the CDR3, is DVKVTQSSRYLVKRTGEKVFLECVQDMDHENMFWYRQDPGLGLRLIYFSYDVKMKEKGDIPEGYSVSREKKERFSLILESASTNQTSMYLCASSLEGPGTGRWQYFGPGTRLTVT.